These 14 T cell receptor beta chains originate from one sample sequenced in a study of shared T cell receptors in the human thymus listed by TCRdb under 2021. The library was obtained by the immunoSEQ multiplex PCR assay. The clones in this table, taken by TCRdb from immuneACCESS, are in-frame only. Not every clone is retained; where verified, under half of the shortfall comes from an unresolved V gene, and the cause of the rest is unknown. Recorded for this sample are about 500,000 clones; about four fifths of them occurred a single time. The ten largest clones capture 0.013% of the sample. These data are also associated with another study on human thymus T cells.

Sequenced input: thymocytes. The origin of the receptors is a boy in the first two years of life with a congenital heart defect. Donor details come from another sample of the same person, matched by shared clones.

The rearrangement links TRBV27 to TRBJ2-2, with 7 positions matching TRBD2. This CDR3 is built from 14 residues. J was trimmed by 6 bases and V by 3 bases; bases with no gene match: 4. Germline V gene sequence: CDR1 MNHEY, CDR2 SMNVEV (reference sequence). The DNA of the CDR3 is TGTGCCAGCAGTTTTTGGCGGGAGCCCGGGGAGCTGTTTTTT. Translation gives CASSFWREPGELFF.

The chain links TRBV4-2 to TRBJ2-5, with D perhaps matching TRBD1 (5 bases). The CDR3 loop spans 15 amino acids. Germline loops: CDR1 LGHNA, CDR2 YNFKEQ. V was trimmed by 1 base and J by 5 bases, leaving 14 bases between them. The DNA for the CDR3 is TGTGCCAGCAGCCAAGTTTTACAGGTTGGGGAGACCCAGTACTTC. Residues: CASSQVLQVGETQYF.

This clone was recorded once. V gene TRBV7-9 combines with J gene TRBJ2-7; D might be TRBD2 (6 bases). From germline, CDR1 is SEHNR and CDR2 FQNEAQ (reference sequence). The CDR3 consists of 12 residues. Trimming took 6 bases from V and 7 from J, leaving 13 bases between them. The CDR3 DNA is TGTGCCAGCAGGGGCCAGGCGGGGGAGCAGTACTTC. Its protein product is CASRGQAGEQYF.

Written as DNA, the CDR3 is TGTGCCAGCGGGCTTAGACGGCACAATCAGCCCCAGCATTTT. Amino acids: CASGLRRHNQPQHF. V usage is TRBV27 and J usage is TRBJ1-5; D remains ambiguous. Between the trimmed V and J ends, which lost 8 bases and 3 bases, there was a span of 14 bases. Germline V gene sequence: CDR1 MNHEY, CDR2 SMNVEV (reference sequence). This CDR3 comprises 14 residues.

This clone was seen a handful of times. This chain connects TRBV6-6 to TRBJ1-1; possibly TRBD1 for D (6 bases). The V end lost 6 bases, the J end lost 6 bases, and 11 bases lay between the germline ends. The CDR3 contains 12 residues. Looked up from germline, CDR1 is MNHNY and CDR2 is SVGAGI (reference sequence). The CDR3 is CASRQGIAEAFF. CDR3 bases: TGTGCCAGCAGACAGGGAATCGCTGAAGCTTTCTTT.

The chain recombines TRBV4-2 with TRBJ2-5; 11 bases agree with TRBD2. The CDR3 consists of 16 residues. Losses at the gene ends were 5 bases for V and 5 bases for J; bases not matched to a gene: 10. Germline V lookup: CDR1 LGHNA, CDR2 YNFKEQ. CDR3 region: CASSNRTSGSSETQYF. CDR3 bases: TGTGCCAGCAGCAATCGGACTAGCGGGTCCTCCGAGACCCAGTACTTC.

The chain has TRBV25-1 and TRBJ1-2, with no clear D. The germline V gene encodes CDR1 MGHDK and CDR2 SYGVNS. Trimming removed 3 bases from V and 0 bases from J, with 11 bases in between. The CDR3 contains 15 residues. The CDR3 here is CASSDGRGTNYGYTF. The DNA of the CDR3 is TGTGCCAGCAGTGATGGTAGAGGAACTAACTATGGCTACACCTTC.

The chain has TRBV7-9 and TRBJ2-7; a weak D match, TRBD2 (5 bases). Germline lookup yields CDR1 SEHNR and CDR2 FQNEAQ (reference sequence). The CDR3 consists of 15 residues. V was cut by 2 bases and J by 5 bases, with 16 bases left in between. CDR3 residues: CASSLSEGAFDEQYF. CDR3 nucleotides: TGTGCCAGCAGCTTATCCGAGGGAGCCTTCGACGAGCAGTACTTC. Supplemented by reference TRBV7-9 and TRBJ2-7, the full variable domain reads DTGVSQNPRHKITKRGQNVTFRCDPISEHNRLYWYRQTLGQGPEFLTYFQNEAQLEKSRLLSDRFSAERPKGSFSTLEIQRTEQGDSAMYLCASSLSEGAFDEQYFGPGTRLTVT.

This chain uses TRBV28 with TRBJ1-1; 8 positions agree with TRBD1. The CDR3 has 15 residues. CDR1 and CDR2 (germline): MDHEN, SYDVKM. V was pared by 5 bases and J by 0 bases, with 5 bases of the junction left unmatched. As DNA, the CDR3 is TGTGCCAGCAGTACCCGGACAGGGATGAACACTGAAGCTTTCTTT. This codes for CASSTRTGMNTEAFF.

The CDR3 region is CASSQAASNGRLYNEQFF. In nucleotides, the CDR3 is TGTGCCAGCAGCCAAGCGGCTTCTAACGGGAGGCTCTACAATGAGCAGTTCTTC. The chain joins TRBV4-2 to TRBJ2-1, with TRBD2 matching 7 bases. CDR3 length: 18 residues. The trim removed 1 base at V and 3 bases at J, leaving 12 bases unmatched. CDR1 and CDR2 (germline): LGHNA, YNFKEQ.

Notes on this clone: Other nucleotide sequences in the sample specify the same CDR3. The chain combines TRBV25-1 with TRBJ2-7; weak D call: TRBD1 (6 bases). The germline CDR1 and CDR2 sequences are MGHDK and SYGVNS. This CDR3 is built from 13 residues. Deletions cut 4 bases from V and 4 bases from J, with 11 bases between. In DNA form, the CDR3 reads TGTGCCAGCAGTGTCCCCCAGGGGTACGAGCAGTACTTC. Translated, it gives CASSVPQGYEQYF.

The chain has TRBV14 and TRBJ2-5; TRBD1 matches 10 bases. Losses at the gene ends were 4 bases for V and 4 bases for J; bases not matched to a gene: 6. CDR1 is SGHDN, CDR2 FVKESK, per germline. The CDR3 totals 15 residues. CDR3 amino acids: CASSPRDRGPETQYF. The CDR3 nucleotides are TGTGCCAGCAGCCCCCGCGACAGGGGGCCAGAGACCCAGTACTTC.

About this clone: Mismatch with germline at one junction end may stem from a read error. This chain uses TRBV7-8 with TRBJ2-7; perhaps TRBD2 as D (6 bases). Germline loops: CDR1 SGHVS, CDR2 FQNEAQ. The length of the CDR3 is 14 residues. The CDR3 DNA sequence: TGTGCCAGCAGCTTAGCAGGGGCCCGGGGGAGCGGACACTTC. Amino acids: CASSLAGARGSGHF.

V usage is TRBV5-1 and J usage is TRBJ1-4; no clear D. Between the trimmed V and J ends, which lost 5 bases and 0 bases, there was a span of 11 bases. Germline V lookup: CDR1 SGHRS, CDR2 YFSETQ. CDR3 length: 15 residues. In DNA, the CDR3 is TGCGCCAGCAGGTCCGCTACCACAACTAATGAAAAACTGTTTTTT. Its translation is CASRSATTTNEKLFF.